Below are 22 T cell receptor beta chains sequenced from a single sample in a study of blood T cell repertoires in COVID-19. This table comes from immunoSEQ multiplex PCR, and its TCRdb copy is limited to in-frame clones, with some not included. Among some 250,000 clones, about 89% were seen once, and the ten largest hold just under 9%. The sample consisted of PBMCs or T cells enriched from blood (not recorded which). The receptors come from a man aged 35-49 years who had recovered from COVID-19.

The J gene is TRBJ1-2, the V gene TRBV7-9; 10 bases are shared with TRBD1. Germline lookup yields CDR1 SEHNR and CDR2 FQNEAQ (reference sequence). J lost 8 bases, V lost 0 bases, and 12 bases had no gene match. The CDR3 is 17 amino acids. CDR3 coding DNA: TGTGCCAGCAGCTTAGCCGGGACAGGGGAAATACGGCGGGGCTACACCTTC. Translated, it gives CASSLAGTGEIRRGYTF.

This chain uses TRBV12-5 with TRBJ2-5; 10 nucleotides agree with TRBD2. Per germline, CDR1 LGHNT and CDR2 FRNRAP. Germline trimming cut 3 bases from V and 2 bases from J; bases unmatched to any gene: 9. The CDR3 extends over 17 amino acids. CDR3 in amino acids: CASGLEGLAGVQETQYF. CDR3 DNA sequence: TGTGCTAGTGGTTTAGAGGGTCTAGCGGGGGTACAAGAGACCCAGTACTTC.

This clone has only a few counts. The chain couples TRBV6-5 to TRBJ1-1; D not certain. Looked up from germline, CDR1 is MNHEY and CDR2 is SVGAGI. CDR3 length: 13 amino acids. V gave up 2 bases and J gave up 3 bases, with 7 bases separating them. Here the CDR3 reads CASSYEGDTEAFF. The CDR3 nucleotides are TGTGCCAGCAGTTACGAGGGAGACACTGAAGCTTTCTTT.

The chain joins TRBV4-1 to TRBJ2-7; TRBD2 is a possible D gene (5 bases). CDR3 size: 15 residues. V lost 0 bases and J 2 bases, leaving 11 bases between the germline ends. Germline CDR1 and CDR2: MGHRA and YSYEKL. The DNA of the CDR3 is TGCGCCAGCAGCCAAGAGGCTAGCAACACCTACGAGCAGTACTTC. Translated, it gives CASSQEASNTYEQYF.

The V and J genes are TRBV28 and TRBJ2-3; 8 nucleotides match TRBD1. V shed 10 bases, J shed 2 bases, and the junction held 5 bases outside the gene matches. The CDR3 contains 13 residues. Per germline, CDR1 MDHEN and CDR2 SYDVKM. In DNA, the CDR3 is TGTGCCACCGGGACAGGCGACACAGATACGCAGTATTTT. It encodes CATGTGDTDTQYF.

The CDR3 reads CASSLGGTNEKLFF. In nucleotides, the CDR3 is TGTGCCAGCAGCTTAGGCGGGACTAATGAAAAACTGTTTTTT. The V call is TRBV7-2, the J call TRBJ1-4; D remains unclear. V shed 1 base and J shed 2 bases, with 5 bases lying between them. Per the germline V gene, CDR1 is SGHTA and CDR2 is FQGNSA. The CDR3 contains 14 residues. Full variable domain (remainder filled in from reference TRBV7-2 and TRBJ1-4): GAGVSQSPSNKVTEKGKDVELRCDPISGHTALYWYRQSLGQGLEFLIYFQGNSAPDKSGLPSDRFSAERTGGSVSTLTIQRTQQEDSAVYLCASSLGGTNEKLFFGSGTQLSVL.

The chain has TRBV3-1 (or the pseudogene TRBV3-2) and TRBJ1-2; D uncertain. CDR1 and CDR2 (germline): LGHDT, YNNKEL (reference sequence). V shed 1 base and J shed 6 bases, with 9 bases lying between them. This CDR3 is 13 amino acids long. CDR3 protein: CASSQVGGNGYTF. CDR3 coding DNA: TGTGCCAGCAGCCAAGTGGGAGGGAATGGCTACACCTTC.

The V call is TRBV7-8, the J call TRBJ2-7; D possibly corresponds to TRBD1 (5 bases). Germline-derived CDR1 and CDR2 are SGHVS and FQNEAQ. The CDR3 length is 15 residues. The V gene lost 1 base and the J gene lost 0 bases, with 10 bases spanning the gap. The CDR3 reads CASSLGTPLSYEQYF. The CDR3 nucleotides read TGTGCCAGCAGCTTAGGGACACCCCTCTCCTACGAGCAGTACTTC.

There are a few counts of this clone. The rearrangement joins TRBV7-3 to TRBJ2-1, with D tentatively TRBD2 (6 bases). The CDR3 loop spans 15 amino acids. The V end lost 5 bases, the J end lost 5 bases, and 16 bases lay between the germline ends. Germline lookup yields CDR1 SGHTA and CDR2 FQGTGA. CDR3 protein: CASSTTGTVNNEQFF. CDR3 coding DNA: TGTGCCAGCAGCACCACCGGGACTGTTAACAATGAGCAGTTCTTC.

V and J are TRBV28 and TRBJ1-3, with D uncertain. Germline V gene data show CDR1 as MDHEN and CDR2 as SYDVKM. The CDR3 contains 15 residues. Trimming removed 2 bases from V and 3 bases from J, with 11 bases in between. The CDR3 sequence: CASSLIAGDGNTIYF. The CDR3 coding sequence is TGTGCCAGCAGTTTAATAGCCGGGGATGGAAACACCATATATTTT.

Here the CDR3 DNA reads TGTGCCAGCAGCTTAGCTGGCCTGGCTCGAGAGACCCAGTACTTC. Protein: CASSLAGLARETQYF. The genes are TRBV11-3 and TRBJ2-5; D unresolved. The V gene lost 1 base and the J gene lost 4 bases, with 13 bases spanning the gap. CDR1 is SGHNT and CDR2 is YENEEA in the germline V gene. CDR3 length: 15 residues.

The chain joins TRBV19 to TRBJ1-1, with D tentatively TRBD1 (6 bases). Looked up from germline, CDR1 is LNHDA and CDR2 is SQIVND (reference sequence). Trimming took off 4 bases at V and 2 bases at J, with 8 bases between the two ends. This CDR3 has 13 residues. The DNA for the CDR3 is TGTGCCAGTAGTAGAGGGGGTAACACTGAAGCTTTCTTT. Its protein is CASSRGGNTEAFF.

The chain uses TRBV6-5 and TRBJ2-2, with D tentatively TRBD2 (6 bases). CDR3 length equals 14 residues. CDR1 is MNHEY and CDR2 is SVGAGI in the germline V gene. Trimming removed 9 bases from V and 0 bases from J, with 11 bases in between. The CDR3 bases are TGTGCCAGTATAGCGGTTTCGAACACCGGGGAGCTGTTTTTT. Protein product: CASIAVSNTGELFF.

The CDR3 reads CASSFPQGATNEKLFF. The DNA for the CDR3 is TGTGCCAGCAGCTTCCCACAGGGGGCAACTAATGAAAAACTGTTTTTT. V gene TRBV7-2 combines with J gene TRBJ1-4; the match to TRBD1 covers 8 bases. Germline V gene data show CDR1 as SGHTA and CDR2 as FQGNSA. After removal of 3 bases from V and 0 bases from J, the junction contained 3 bases not matched to a gene. The CDR3 consists of 16 residues.

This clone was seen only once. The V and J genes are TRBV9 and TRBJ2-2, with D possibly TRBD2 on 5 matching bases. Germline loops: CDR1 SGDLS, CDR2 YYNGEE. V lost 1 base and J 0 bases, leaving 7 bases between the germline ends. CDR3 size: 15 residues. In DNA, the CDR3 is TGTGCCAGCAGCGTATTTAGCGCGAACACCGGGGAGCTGTTTTTT. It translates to CASSVFSANTGELFF.

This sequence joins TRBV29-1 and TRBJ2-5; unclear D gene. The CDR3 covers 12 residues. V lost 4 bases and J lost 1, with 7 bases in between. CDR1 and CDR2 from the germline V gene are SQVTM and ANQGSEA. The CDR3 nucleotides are TGCAGCGTTGTATTACTCCAAGAGACCCAGTACTTC. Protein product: CSVVLLQETQYF. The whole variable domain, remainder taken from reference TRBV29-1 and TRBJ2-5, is SAVISQKPSRDICQRGTSLTIQCQVDSQVTMMFWYRQQPGQSLTLIATANQGSEATYESGFVIDKFPISRPNLTFSTLTVSNMSPEDSSIYLCSVVLLQETQYFGPGTRLLVL.

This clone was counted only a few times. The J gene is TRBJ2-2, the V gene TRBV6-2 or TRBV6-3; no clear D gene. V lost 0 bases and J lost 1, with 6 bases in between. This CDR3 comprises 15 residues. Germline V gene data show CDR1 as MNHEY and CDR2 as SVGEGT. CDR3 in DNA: TGTGCCAGCAGTTACTCTGCAGAGAACACCGGGGAGCTGTTTTTT. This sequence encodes CASSYSAENTGELFF.

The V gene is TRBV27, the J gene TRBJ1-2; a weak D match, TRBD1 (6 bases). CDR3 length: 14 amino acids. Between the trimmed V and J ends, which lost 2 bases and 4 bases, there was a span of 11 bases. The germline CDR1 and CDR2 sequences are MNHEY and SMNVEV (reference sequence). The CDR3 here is CASSLREGVYGYTF. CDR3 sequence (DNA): TGTGCCAGCAGTTTAAGGGAGGGGGTCTATGGCTACACCTTC.

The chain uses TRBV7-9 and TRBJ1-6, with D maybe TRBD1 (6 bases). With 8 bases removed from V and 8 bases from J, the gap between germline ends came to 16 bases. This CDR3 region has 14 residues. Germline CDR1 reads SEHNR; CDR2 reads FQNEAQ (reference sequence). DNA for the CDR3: TGTGCCAGCCGCGGGGGGGCCTACGATTCACCCCTCCACTTT. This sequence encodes CASRGGAYDSPLHF.

The CDR3 nucleotides are TGTGCCAGCAGTTCACGGACTAGCGGACAAGAGACCCAGTACTTC. It encodes CASSSRTSGQETQYF. The chain couples TRBV27 to TRBJ2-5, with TRBD2 matching 10 bases. The CDR3 has 15 residues. Germline V gene lookup returns CDR1 MNHEY and CDR2 SMNVEV (reference sequence). The J segment lost 2 bases and the V segment lost 4 bases, leaving 4 bases of the junction unmatched.

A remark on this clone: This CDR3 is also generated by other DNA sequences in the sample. As DNA, the CDR3 is TGTGCCACCAGCAGAGAGAACAGTAATCAGCCCCAGCATTTT. The encoded protein is CATSRENSNQPQHF. The rearrangement uses TRBV15 and TRBJ1-5; D is undetermined. V shed 0 bases and J shed 4 bases, with 7 bases lying between them. The CDR3 length is 14 residues. Germline V gives CDR1 LNHNV, CDR2 YYDKDF (reference sequence). Based on the CDR3 plus reference TRBV15 and TRBJ1-5, the full variable domain is DAMVIQNPRYQVTQFGKPVTLSCSQTLNHNVMYWYQQKSSQAPKLLFHYYDKDFNNEADTPDNFQSRRPNTSFCFLDIRSPGLGDTAMYLCATSRENSNQPQHFGDGTRLSIL.

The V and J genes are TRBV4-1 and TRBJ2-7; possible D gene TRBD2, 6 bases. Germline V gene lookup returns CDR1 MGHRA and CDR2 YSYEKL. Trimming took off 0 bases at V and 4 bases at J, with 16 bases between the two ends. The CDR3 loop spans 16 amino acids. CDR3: CASSQEWGLTRYEQYF. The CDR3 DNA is TGCGCCAGCAGCCAAGAGTGGGGACTCACGCGGTACGAGCAGTACTTC.